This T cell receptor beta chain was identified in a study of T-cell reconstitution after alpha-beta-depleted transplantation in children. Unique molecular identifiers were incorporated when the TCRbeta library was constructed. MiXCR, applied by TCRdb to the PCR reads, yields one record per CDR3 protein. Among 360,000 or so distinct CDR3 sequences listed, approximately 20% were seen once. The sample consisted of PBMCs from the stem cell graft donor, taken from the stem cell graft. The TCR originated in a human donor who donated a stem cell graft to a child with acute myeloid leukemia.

The CDR3 loop is CASNGGLAFEQYF. In DNA, the CDR3 is TGTGCCAGCAATGGGGGACTAGCGTTCGAGCAGTACTTC. J is TRBJ2-7 and V is TRBV12-3 or TRBV12-4; TRBD2 matches 10 bases. The junction had 6 bases not matched to a gene; V was cut back by 7 bases and J by 6 bases. The CDR3 totals 13 residues.